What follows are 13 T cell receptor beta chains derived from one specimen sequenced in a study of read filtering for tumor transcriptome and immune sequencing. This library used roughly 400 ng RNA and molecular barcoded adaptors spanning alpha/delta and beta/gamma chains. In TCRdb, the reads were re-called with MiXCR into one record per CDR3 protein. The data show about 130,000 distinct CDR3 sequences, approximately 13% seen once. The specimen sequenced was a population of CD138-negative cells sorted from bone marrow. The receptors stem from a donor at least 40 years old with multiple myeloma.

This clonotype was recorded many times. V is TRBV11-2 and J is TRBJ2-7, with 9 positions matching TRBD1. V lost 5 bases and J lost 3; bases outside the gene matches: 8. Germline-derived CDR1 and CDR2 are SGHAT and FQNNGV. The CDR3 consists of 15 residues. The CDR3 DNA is TGTGCCAGCAGCGTAACGGGACAGGGTATCTACGAGCAGTACTTC. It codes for CASSVTGQGIYEQYF.

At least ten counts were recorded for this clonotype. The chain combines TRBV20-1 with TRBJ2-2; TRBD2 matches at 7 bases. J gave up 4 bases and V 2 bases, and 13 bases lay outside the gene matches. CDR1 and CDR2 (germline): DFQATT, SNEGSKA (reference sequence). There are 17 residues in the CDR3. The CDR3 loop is CSARRGLSIRGTGELFF. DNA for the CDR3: TGCAGTGCTAGAAGGGGACTAAGCATTAGGGGCACCGGGGAGCTGTTTTTT.

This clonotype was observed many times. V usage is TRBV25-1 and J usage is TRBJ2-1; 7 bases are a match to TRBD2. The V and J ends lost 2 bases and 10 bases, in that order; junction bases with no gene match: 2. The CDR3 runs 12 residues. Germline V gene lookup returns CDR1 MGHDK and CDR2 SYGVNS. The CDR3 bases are TGTGCCAGCAGTGAAGCGGGAGAAGAGCAGTTCTTC. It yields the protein CASSEAGEEQFF.

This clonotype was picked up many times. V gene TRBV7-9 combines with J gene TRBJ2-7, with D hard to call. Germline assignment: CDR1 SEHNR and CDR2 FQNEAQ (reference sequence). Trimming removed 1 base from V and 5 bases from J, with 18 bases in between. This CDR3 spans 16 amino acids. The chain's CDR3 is CASSLEEFRWGHEQYF. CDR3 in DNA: TGTGCCAGCAGCTTAGAAGAGTTTCGTTGGGGTCACGAGCAGTACTTC.

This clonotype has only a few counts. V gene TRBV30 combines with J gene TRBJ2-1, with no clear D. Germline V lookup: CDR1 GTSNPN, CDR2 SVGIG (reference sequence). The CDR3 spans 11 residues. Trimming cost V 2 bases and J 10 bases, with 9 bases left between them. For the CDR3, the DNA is TGTGCCTGGAGTTTCTCAGAGGAGCAGTTCTTC. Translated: CAWSFSEEQFF. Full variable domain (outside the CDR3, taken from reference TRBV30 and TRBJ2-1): SQTIHQWPATLVQPVGSPLSLECTVEGTSNPNLYWYRQAAGRGLQLLFYSVGIGQISSEVPQNLSASRPQDRQFILSSKKLLLSDSGFYLCAWSFSEEQFFGPGTRLTVL.

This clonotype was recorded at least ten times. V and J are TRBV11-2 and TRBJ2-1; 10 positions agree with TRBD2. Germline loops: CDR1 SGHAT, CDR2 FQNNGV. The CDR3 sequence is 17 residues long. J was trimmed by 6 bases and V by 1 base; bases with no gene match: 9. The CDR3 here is CASSLVLAGVLGNEQFF. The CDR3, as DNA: TGTGCCAGCAGCTTAGTTCTAGCGGGAGTCCTCGGCAATGAGCAGTTCTTC.

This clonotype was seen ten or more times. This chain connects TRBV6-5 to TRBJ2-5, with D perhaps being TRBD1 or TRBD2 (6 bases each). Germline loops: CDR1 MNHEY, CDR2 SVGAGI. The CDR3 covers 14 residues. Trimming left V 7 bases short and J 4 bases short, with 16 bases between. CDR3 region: CASTQKGGAETQYF. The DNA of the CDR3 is TGTGCCAGCACCCAAAAGGGGGGCGCAGAGACCCAGTACTTC.

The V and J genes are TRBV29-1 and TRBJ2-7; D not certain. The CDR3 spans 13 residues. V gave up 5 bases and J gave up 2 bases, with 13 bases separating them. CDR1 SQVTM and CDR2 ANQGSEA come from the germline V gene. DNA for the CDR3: TGCAGCGTTTCTGGAGAGACCACCTACGAGCAGTACTTC. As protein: CSVSGETTYEQYF.

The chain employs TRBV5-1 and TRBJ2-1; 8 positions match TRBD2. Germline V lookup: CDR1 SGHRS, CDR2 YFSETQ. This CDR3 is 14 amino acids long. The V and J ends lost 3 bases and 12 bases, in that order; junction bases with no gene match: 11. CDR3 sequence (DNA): TGCGCCAGCAGCTCCCTTGGAGCGGGGGCTGTGCAGTTCTTC. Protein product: CASSSLGAGAVQFF.

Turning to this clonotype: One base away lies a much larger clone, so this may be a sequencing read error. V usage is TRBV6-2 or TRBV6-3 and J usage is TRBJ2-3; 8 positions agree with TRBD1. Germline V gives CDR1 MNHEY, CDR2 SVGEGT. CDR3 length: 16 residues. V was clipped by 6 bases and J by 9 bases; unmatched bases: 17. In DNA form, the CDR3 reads TGTGCCAGCAGCCTCGGGGCAGGGGGCCCCGGGCTCACGCAGTATTTT. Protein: CASSLGAGGPGLTQYF.

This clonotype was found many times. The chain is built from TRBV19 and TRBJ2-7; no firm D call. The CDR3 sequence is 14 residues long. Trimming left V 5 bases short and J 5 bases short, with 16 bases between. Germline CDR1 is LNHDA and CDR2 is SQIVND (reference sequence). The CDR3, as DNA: TGTGCCAGTAGTCTTCAAGGTAGGGTCGACGAGCAGTACTTC. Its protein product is CASSLQGRVDEQYF.

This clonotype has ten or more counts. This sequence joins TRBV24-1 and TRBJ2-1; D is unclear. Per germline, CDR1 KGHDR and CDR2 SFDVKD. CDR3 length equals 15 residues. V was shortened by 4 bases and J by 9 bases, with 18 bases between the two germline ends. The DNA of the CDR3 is TGTGCCACCAGTGACAAGTTACTTTCGCACCCTGAGCAGTTCTTC. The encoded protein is CATSDKLLSHPEQFF.

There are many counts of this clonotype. CDR3 DNA sequence: TGCGCCAGCTTCCCGGGGCCGAATAGCAATCAGCCCCAGCATTTT. Protein product: CASFPGPNSNQPQHF. The chain recombines TRBV5-1 with TRBJ1-5; TRBD1 might be the D (5 bases). Germline lookup yields CDR1 SGHRS and CDR2 YFSETQ. The CDR3 totals 15 residues. Deletions cut 7 bases from V and 0 bases from J, with 14 bases between.